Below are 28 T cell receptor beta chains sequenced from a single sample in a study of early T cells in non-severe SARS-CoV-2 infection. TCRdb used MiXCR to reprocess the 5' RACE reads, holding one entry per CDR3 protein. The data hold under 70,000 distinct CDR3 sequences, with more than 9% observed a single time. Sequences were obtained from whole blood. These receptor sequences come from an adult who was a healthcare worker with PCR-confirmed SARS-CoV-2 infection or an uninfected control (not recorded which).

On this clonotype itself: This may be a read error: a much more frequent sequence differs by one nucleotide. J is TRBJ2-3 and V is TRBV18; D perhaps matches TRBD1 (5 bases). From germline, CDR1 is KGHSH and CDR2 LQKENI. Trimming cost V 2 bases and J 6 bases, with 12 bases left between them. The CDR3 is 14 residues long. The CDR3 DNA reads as TGTGCCAGCTCACCAAACAGGCCGCTGGATACGCAGTATTTT. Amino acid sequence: CASSPNRPLDTQYF. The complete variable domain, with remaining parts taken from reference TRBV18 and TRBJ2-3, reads NAGVMQNPRHLVRRRGQEARLRCSPMKGHSHVYWYRQLPEEGLKFMVYLQKENIIDESGMPKERFSAEFPKEGPSILRIQQVVRGDSAAYFCASSPNRPLDTQYFGPGTRLTVL.

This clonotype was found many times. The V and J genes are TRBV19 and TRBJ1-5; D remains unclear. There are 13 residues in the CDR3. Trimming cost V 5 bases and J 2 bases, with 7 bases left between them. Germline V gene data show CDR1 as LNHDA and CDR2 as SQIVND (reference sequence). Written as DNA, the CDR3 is TGTGCCAGTAGTTCAGGTGGCAATCAGCCCCAGCATTTT. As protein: CASSSGGNQPQHF.

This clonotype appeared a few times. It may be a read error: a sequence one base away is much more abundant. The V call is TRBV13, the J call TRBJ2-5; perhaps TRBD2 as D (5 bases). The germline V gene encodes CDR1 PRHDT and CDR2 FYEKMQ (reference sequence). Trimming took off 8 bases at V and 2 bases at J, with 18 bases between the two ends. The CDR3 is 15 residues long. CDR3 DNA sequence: TGTGCCAGCGGCTCGCCCGGGGATAATCAAGAGACCCAGTACTTC. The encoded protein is CASGSPGDNQETQYF.

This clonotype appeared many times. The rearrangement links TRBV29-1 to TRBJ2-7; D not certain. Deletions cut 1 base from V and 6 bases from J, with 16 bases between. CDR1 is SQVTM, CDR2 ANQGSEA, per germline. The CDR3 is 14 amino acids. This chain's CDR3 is CSVEVFNRPFEQYF. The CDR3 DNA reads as TGCAGCGTTGAAGTGTTCAACCGCCCCTTCGAGCAGTACTTC.

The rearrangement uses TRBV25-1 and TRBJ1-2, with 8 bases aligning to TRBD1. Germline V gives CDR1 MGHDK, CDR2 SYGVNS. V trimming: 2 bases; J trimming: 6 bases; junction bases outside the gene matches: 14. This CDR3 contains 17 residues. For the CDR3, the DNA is TGTGCCAGCAGTGAAGTCGGGGCAGGGGGCGATGAAGATGGCTACACCTTC. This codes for CASSEVGAGGDEDGYTF.

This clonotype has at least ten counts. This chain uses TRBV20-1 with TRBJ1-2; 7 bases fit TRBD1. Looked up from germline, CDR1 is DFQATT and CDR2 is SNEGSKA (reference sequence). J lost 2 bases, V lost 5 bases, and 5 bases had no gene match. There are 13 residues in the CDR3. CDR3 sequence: CSAPGQTNYGYTF. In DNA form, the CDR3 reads TGCAGTGCTCCGGGACAGACGAACTATGGCTACACCTTC.

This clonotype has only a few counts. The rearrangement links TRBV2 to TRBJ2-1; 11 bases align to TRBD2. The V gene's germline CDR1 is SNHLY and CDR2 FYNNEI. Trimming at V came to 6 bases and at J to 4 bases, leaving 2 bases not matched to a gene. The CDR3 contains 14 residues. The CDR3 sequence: CASRGTSGYNEQFF. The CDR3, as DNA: TGTGCCAGCAGAGGGACTAGCGGTTACAATGAGCAGTTCTTC. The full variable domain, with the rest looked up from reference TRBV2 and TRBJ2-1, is EPEVTQTPSHQVTQMGQEVILRCVPISNHLYFYWYRQILGQKVEFLVSFYNNEISEKSEIFDDQFSVERPDGSNFTLKIRSTKLEDSAMYFCASRGTSGYNEQFFGPGTRLTVL.

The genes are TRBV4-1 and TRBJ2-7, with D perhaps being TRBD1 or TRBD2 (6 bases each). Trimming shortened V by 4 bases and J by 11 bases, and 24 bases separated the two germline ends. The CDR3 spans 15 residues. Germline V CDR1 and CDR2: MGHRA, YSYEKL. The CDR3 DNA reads TGCGCCAGCAGCCCCTCACCGGGACTTCCCAAGGGGGAGTACTTC. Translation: CASSPSPGLPKGEYF.

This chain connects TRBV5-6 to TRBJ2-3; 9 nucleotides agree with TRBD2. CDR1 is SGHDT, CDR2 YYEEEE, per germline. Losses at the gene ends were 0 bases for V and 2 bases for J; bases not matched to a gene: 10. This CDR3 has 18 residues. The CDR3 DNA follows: TGTGCCAGCAGCTTGGACAGCGGGGGGCTTTATTACACAGATACGCAGTATTTT. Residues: CASSLDSGGLYYTDTQYF.

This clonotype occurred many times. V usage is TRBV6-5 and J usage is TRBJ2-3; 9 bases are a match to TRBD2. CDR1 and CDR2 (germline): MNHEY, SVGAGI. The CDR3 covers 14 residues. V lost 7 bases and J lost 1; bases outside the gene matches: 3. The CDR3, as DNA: TGTGCCAGCACCCTAGCGGGGCGCACAGATACGCAGTATTTT. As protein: CASTLAGRTDTQYF.

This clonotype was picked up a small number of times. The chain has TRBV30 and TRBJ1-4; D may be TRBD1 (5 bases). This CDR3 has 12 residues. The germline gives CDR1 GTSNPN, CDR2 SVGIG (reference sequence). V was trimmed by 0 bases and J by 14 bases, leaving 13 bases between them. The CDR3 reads CAWSVVQGRLFF. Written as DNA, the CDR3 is TGTGCCTGGAGTGTAGTCCAGGGAAGGCTGTTTTTT.

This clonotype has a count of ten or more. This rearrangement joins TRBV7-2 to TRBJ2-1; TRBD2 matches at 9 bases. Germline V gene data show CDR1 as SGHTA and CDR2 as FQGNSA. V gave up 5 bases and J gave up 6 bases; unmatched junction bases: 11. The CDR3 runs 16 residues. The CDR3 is CASSPLAGDSGNEQFF. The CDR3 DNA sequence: TGTGCCAGCAGCCCCTTAGCGGGGGATTCGGGCAATGAGCAGTTCTTC. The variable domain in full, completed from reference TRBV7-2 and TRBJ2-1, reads GAGVSQSPSNKVTEKGKDVELRCDPISGHTALYWYRQSLGQGLEFLIYFQGNSAPDKSGLPSDRFSAERTGGSVSTLTIQRTQQEDSAVYLCASSPLAGDSGNEQFFGPGTRLTVL.

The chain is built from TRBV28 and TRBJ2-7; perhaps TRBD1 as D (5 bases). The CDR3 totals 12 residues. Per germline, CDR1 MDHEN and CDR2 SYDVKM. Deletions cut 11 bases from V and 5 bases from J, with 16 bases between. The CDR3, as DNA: TGTGCCTCCTGCCAGGGATTTAACGAGCAGTACTTC. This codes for CASCQGFNEQYF.

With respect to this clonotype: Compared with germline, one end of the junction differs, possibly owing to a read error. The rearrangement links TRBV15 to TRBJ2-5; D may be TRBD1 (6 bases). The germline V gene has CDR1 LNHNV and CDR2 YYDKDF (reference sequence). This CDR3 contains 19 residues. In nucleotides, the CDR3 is TGTGCCACCAGCAGAGGGTTCGGACAGTCCGCGGTCAGGAAAGAGACCCGGTACTTC. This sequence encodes CATSRGFGQSAVRKETRYF.

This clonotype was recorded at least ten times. CDR3 sequence: CASSLLGEVNEQYF. Written as DNA, the CDR3 is TGCGCCAGCAGCTTGCTGGGTGAAGTGAACGAGCAGTACTTC. The rearrangement links TRBV5-1 to TRBJ2-7; D gene ambiguous. Trimming shortened V by 1 base and J by 5 bases, and 13 bases separated the two germline ends. Germline V gene lookup returns CDR1 SGHRS and CDR2 YFSETQ. The CDR3 is made up of 14 amino acids.

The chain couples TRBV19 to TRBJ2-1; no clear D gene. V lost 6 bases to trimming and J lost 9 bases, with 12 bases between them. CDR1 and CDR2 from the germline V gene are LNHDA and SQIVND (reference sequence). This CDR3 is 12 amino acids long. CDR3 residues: CASSLRAREQFF. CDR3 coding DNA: TGTGCCAGTAGCCTCCGGGCCCGTGAGCAGTTCTTC.

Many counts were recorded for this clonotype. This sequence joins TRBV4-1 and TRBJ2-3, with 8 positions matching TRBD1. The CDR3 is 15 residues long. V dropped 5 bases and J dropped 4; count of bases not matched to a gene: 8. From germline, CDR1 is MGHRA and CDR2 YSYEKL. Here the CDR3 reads CASSYTGQDADTQYF. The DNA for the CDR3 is TGCGCCAGCAGCTATACGGGACAGGATGCAGATACGCAGTATTTT.

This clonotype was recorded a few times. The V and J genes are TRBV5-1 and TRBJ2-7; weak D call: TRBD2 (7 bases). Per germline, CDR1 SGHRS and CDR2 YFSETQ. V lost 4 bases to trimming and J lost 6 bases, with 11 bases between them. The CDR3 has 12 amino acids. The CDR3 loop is CASSLAGAEQYF. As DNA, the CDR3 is TGCGCCAGCAGCCTGGCGGGGGCCGAGCAGTACTTC.

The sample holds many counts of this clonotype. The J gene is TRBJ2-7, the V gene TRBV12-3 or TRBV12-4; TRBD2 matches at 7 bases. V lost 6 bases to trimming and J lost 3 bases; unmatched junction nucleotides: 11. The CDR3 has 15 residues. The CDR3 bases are TGTGCCAGCAGCTCGGGACCCTCGGGGGGCTACGAGCAGTACTTC. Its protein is CASSSGPSGGYEQYF.

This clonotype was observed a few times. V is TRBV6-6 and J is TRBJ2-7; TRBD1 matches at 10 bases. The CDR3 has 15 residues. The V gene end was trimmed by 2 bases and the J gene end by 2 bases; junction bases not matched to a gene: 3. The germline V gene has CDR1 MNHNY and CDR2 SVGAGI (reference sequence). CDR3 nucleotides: TGTGCCAGCAGTTACCTAGACAGGGGGCCCTACGAGCAGTACTTC. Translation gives CASSYLDRGPYEQYF.

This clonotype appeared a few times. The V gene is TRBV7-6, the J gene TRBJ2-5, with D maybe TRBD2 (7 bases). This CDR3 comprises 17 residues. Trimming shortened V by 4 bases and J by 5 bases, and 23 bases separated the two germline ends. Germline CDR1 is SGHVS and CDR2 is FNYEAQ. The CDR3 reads CASSSRPFGGATETQYF. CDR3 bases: TGTGCCAGCAGCTCCCGTCCCTTTGGGGGGGCAACGGAGACCCAGTACTTC.

CDR3 DNA: TGTGCCAGCAGCTACACCGGGGGCCCTCAGTACAATGAGCAGTTCTTC. It encodes CASSYTGGPQYNEQFF. The chain has TRBV14 and TRBJ2-1; D assignment may be TRBD1 or TRBD2 (6 bases each). CDR3 length: 16 amino acids. The V gene lost 5 bases and the J gene lost 4 bases, with 18 bases spanning the gap. Germline CDR1 and CDR2: SGHDN and FVKESK.

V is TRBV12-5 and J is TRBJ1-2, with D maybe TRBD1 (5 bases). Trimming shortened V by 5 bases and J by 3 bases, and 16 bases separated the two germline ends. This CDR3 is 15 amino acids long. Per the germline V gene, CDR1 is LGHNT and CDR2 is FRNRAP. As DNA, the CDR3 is TGTGCTAGTGGTCACGGGACGTCGGATCACTATGGCTACACCTTC. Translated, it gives CASGHGTSDHYGYTF.

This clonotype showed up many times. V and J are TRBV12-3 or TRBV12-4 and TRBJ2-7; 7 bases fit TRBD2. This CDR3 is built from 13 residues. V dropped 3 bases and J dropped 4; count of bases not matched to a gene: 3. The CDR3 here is CASSLAGAYEQYF. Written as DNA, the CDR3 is TGTGCCAGCAGTTTGGCGGGAGCGTACGAGCAGTACTTC.

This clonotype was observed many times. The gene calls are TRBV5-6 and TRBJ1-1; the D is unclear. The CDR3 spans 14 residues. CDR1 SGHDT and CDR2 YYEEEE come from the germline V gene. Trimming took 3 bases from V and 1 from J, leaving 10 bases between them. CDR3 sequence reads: CASSSPQRNTEAFF. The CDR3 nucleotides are TGTGCCAGCAGCTCCCCCCAAAGGAACACTGAAGCTTTCTTT.

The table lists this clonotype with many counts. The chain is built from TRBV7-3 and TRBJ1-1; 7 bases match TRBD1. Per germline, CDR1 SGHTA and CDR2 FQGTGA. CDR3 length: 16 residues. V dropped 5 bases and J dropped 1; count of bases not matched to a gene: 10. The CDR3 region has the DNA TGTGCCAGCAGCCCTTCAGGGGGTTTCCGGAACACTGAAGCTTTCTTT. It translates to CASSPSGGFRNTEAFF.

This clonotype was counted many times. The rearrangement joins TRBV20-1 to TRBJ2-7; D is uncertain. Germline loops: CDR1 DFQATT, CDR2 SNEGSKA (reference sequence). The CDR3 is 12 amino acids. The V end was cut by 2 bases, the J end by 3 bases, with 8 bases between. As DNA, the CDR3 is TGCAGTGCTAGATCCCAGAGCTACGAGCAGTACTTC. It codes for CSARSQSYEQYF.

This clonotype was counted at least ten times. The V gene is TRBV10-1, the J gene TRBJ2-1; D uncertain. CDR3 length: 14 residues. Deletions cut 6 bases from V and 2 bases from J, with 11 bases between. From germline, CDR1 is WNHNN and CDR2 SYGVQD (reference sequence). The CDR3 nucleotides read TGCGCCAGCAGCGGCAACGGGCCCTACAATGAGCAGTTCTTC. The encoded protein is CASSGNGPYNEQFF.